In its sample, the clone carrying this T cell receptor (beta chain) was seen many times. Its specificity is unknown. The sample originates from a study of response to subunit inactivated influenza vaccine. V lost 8 bases and J 11 bases, leaving 19 bases between the germline ends. The CDR3 totals 12 residues. CDR1 and CDR2 from the germline V gene are MNHEY and SMNVEV (reference sequence). Points from the study as a whole: Authors suggested seasonal influenza vaccinations each recruit few new T cells.

Via MiXCR, TCRdb re-called the RT-PCR reads, giving one row per CDR3 protein. The sample records around 190,000 distinct CDR3 sequences, roughly an eighth being singletons. The V gene is TRBV27, the J gene TRBJ2-7; a weak D match, TRBD2 (6 bases). Source: CD8+ T cells sorted from PBMCs, taken 5 to 6 days after vaccination. The receptor was isolated from a man aged 45-60 years who received an inactivated influenza vaccine. CDR3 sequence (DNA): TGTGCCAGCGGCCTAGATTGGGGGGAAAAGTACTTC. Its translation: CASGLDWGEKYF.